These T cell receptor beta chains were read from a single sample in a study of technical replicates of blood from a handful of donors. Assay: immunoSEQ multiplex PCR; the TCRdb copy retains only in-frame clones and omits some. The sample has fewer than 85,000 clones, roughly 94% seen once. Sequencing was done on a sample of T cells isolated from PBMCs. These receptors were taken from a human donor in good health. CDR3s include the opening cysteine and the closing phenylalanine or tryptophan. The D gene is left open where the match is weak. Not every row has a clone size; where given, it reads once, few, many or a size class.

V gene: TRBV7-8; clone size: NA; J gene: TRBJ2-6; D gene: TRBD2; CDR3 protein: CASRVHVAGESGANVLTF; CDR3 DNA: TGTGCCAGCAGGGTACATGTAGCGGGCGAATCTGGGGCCAACGTCCTGACTTTC
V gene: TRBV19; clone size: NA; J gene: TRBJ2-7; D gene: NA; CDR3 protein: CASSRSTAYEQYF; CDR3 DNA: TGTGCCAGTAGTCGAAGCACAGCCTACGAGCAGTACTTC
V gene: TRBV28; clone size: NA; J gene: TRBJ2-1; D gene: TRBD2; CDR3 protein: CASRATSGSHNEQFF; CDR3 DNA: TGTGCCAGCAGAGCGACTAGCGGGAGCCACAATGAGCAGTTCTTC
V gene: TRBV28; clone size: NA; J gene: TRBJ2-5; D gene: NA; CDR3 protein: CASSLFGETQYF; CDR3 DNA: TGTGCCAGCAGTTTATTCGGGGAGACCCAGTACTTC
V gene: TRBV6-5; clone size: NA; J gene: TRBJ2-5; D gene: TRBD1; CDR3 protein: CASSDPGGTETQYF; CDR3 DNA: TGTGCCAGCAGTGACCCAGGGGGCACAGAGACCCAGTACTTC
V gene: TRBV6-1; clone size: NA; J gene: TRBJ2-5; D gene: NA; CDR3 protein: CASSERFGQGETQYF; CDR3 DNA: TGTGCCAGCAGTGAAAGGTTCGGGCAGGGAGAGACCCAGTACTTC
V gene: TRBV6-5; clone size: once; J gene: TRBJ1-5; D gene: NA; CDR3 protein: CASSYRPRDQPQHF; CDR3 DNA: TGTGCCAGCAGTTACCGTCCCAGGGATCAGCCCCAGCATTTT
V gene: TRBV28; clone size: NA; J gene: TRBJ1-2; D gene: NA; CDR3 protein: CASSLVGTGPTYGYTF; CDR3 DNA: TGTGCCAGCAGTTTAGTTGGGACTGGGCCGACCTATGGCTACACCTTC
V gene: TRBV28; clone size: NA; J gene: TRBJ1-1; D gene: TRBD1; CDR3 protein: CASRALQGAGTEAFF; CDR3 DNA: TGTGCCAGCAGGGCTTTACAGGGGGCTGGGACTGAAGCTTTCTTT
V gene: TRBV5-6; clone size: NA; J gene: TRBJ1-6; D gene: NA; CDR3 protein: CASSDRGRNSPLHF; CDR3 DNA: TGTGCCAGCAGCGACCGGGGGAGGAATTCACCCCTCCACTTT
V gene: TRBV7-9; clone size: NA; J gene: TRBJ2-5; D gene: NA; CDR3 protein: CAILFAGIETQYF; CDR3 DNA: TGTGCCATCTTATTCGCCGGGATTGAGACCCAGTACTTC
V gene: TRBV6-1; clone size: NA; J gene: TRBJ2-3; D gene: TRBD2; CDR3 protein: CASSDPAGGRGDTQYF; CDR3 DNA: TGTGCCAGCAGTGATCCGGCGGGAGGGCGGGGAGATACGCAGTATTTT
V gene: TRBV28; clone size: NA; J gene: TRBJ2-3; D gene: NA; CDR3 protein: CASRRDFTGDTQYF; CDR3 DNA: TGTGCCAGCCGCCGGGACTTTACAGGAGATACGCAGTATTTT
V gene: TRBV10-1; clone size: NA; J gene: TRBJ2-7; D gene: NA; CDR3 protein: CASSEAMIYEQYF; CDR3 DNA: TGCGCCAGCAGTGAAGCAATGATCTACGAGCAGTACTTC
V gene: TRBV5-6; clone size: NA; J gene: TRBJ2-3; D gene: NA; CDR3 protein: CASSLAGMTDTQYF; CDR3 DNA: TGTGCCAGCAGCTTGGCGGGGATGACAGATACGCAGTATTTT
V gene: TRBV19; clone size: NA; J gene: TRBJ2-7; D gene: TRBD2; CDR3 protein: CASSQTSGDFYEQYF; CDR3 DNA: TGTGCCAGTAGTCAAACTAGCGGGGATTTTTACGAGCAGTACTTC
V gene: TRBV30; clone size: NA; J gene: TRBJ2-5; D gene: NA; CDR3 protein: CAWSSNQETQYF; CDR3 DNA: TGTGCCTGGAGTAGCAACCAAGAGACCCAGTACTTC
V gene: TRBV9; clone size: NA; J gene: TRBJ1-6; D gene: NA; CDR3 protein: CASSVGAGDNSPLHF; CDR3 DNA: TGTGCCAGCAGCGTAGGGGCAGGGGATAATTCACCCCTCCACTTT
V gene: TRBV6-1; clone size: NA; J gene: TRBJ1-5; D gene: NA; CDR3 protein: CASSERGGRSGQPQHF; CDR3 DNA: TGTGCCAGCAGTGAAAGGGGGGGTCGTTCTGGTCAGCCCCAGCATTTT
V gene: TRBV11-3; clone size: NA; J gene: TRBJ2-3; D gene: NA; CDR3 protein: CASSLFRTGSTDTQYF; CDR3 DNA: TGTGCCAGCAGCTTATTTCGGACGGGGAGCACAGATACGCAGTATTTT
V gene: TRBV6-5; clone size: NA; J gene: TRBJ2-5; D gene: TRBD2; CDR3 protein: CASSSFVTSVETQYF; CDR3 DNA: TGTGCCAGCAGTTCTTTCGTGACTAGCGTAGAGACCCAGTACTTC
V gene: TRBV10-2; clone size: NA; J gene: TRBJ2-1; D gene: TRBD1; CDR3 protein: CASSPDRVYYNEQFF; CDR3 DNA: TGCGCCAGCAGTCCCGACAGGGTTTATTACAATGAGCAGTTCTTC
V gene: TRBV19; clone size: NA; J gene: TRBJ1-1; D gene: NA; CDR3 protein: CASSIQVNTEAFF; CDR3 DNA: TGTGCCAGTAGTATACAGGTGAACACTGAAGCTTTCTTT
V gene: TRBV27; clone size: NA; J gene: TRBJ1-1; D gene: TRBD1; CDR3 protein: CASSLYLRDRGSMTFF; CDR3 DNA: TGTGCCAGCAGTTTATACCTACGGGACAGGGGGAGTATGACTTTCTTT
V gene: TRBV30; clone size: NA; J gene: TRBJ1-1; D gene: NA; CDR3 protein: CAWSVRQNTEAFF; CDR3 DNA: TGTGCCTGGAGTGTACGACAGAACACTGAAGCTTTCTTT
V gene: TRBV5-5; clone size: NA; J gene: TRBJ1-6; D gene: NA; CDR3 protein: CASSPRQRSSYNSPLHF; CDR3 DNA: TGTGCCAGCAGCCCGAGACAGAGGAGCTCCTATAATTCACCCCTCCACTTT
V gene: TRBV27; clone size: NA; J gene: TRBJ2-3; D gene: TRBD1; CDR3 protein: CASLPSGTAKTDTQYF; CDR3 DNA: TGTGCCAGTCTTCCGTCCGGGACAGCCAAAACAGATACGCAGTATTTT
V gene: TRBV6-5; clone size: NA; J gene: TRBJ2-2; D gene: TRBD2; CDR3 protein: CASSYLSGGARELFF; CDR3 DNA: TGTGCCAGCAGTTACTTAAGCGGGGGGGCCCGGGAGCTGTTTTTT
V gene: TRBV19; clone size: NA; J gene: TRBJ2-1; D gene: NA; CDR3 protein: CASLEASDNVQFF; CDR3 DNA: TGTGCCAGCCTCGAGGCTAGCGATAATGTGCAGTTCTTC
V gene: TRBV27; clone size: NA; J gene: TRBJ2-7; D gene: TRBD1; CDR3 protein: CASSAGTGYEQYF; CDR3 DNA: TGTGCCAGCAGTGCGGGGACAGGCTACGAGCAGTACTTC
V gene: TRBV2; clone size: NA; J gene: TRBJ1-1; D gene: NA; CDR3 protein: CASRRGGNTEAFF; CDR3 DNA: TGTGCCAGCAGGCGGGGGGGGAACACTGAAGCTTTCTTT
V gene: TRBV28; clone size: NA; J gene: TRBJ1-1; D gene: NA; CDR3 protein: CASSSGSLEMNTEAFF; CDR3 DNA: TGTGCCAGCAGTTCCGGGTCGCTGGAGATGAACACTGAAGCTTTCTTT
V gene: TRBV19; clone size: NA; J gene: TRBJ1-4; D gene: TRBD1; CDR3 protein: CASSIRGAWPTNEKLFF; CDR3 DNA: TGTGCCAGTAGTATCAGGGGGGCCTGGCCTACTAATGAAAAACTGTTTTTT